The source of this TCR beta chain is a study of response to subunit inactivated influenza vaccine. J was trimmed by 8 bases and V by 5 bases; bases with no gene match: 7. CDR1 is MRHNA and CDR2 is SNTAGT in the germline V gene. The CDR3 has 14 amino acids. There are a few counts of this clonotype. TCRdb reprocessed the RT-PCR reads via MiXCR and lists one record per CDR3 protein. The sample has 600,000 to 700,000 distinct CDR3 sequences, 14% seen once. The clonotype was recovered from a man aged 50 to 59 who received an inactivated influenza vaccine. V and J are TRBV6-4 and TRBJ2-1; TRBD2 agrees at 9 bases. The sequencing used PBMCs from blood, collected approximately 15 days before vaccination. As DNA, the CDR3 is TGTGCCAGCAGTAAGGGACTAGCCCCCGATGAGCAGTTCTTC. The encoded protein is CASSKGLAPDEQFF.